This T cell receptor (beta chain) derives from a study of T cell repertoires in aging, cancer and after chemotherapy (dated by TCRdb to between 2019 and 2020). Describing the broader study: Six donor age groups were covered, ranging from 30 or younger up to 70 or older, and each group contained at least three individuals. Paired pre- and post-chemotherapy samples in the hematological group came from chronic lymphocytic leukemia patients treated with fludarabine- or bendamustine-based regimens. Around 10 million TCR reads were contained in the full dataset. Peripheral blood TCR beta repertoires from healthy donors and cancer patients were profiled to examine immunoaging and T cell reconstitution after chemotherapy. The cohort comprised 200 to 250 cancer patients, more than 90 with hematological and over 110 with solid cancers, plus 95 healthy donors as a reference group. Study-wide conclusions, independent of this receptor: In healthy donors, the drop in TCR diversity with age came mainly from a loss of richness, whereas in cancer patients a loss of evenness also played a part. Hematological cancer patients had lymphoid organ infiltration, which may itself impair thymic emigration or peripheral T cell expansion. In both cancer cohorts, the median generation probability rose over the chemotherapy interval, which suggests that the repertoire was reconstituted through rebound thymic output. According to the authors, the repertoire data do not allow conclusions to be drawn about immunological memory after chemotherapy. Significantly lower blood TCR diversity and higher clonality were observed in untreated patients with hematological or solid cancers than in age-matched healthy donors.

Instead of sorted cells or RNA, genomic DNA extracted from peripheral blood served as the source for amplifying TCR beta rearrangements. Rearranged TRB sequences spanning V, D and J segments were amplified by multiplex touch-down PCR using a mixed TRB-A/B primer pool. Illumina adapters and sample indices were attached to the amplicons in two consecutive PCR reactions using Phusion HS II polymerase. The amplicons were purified from gel with the NucleoSpin Gel and PCR Clean-up kit and then assessed with Qubit and an Agilent 2100 Bioanalyzer. Sequencing of libraries was carried out on an Illumina MiSeq in 600-cycle, single-indexed, paired-end runs. The authors' analysis ran thus. Processing of the TRB sequences was carried out with MiXCR versions 2.12 and 3.0.5. A clone was defined as each unique CDR3 nucleotide sequence, and only productive sequences supported by at least two reads were kept. The repertoire metrics were Shannon diversity, evenness, clonality (calculated as one minus evenness), and diversity profiles parameterized by alpha from 0 to 5. The IGoR algorithm was used to calculate generation probabilities for clones in the paired samples taken before and after chemotherapy. TCRdb took the public reads, trimmed them with fastp at Q25, ran MiXCR for clone calling and kept in-frame beta chains. Records with the same CDR3 protein are collapsed into one entry carrying the most frequent genes and DNA. For this entry, the V and J calls and clone size follow TCRdb and not the study's own pipeline. For this sample there are under 5,500 distinct CDR3 sequences; 30% to 35% appear just once. The top ten clonotypes cover roughly 13% of the sample.

This clonotype is regarded as medium-sized (0.01 to 0.1%). The antigen it binds to is not known. The input lacks base qualities; no much larger clone sits a single base away. Sequenced input: blood. This TCR was sampled from a human donor with a blood cancer.

This receptor has the CDR3 CSVRGLPNEKLFF. The DNA reads TGCAGCGTCCGGGGGCTCCCTAATGAAAAACTGTTTTTT. The rearranged segments are TRBV29-1 and TRBJ1-4, and the D gene may be TRBD1, 6 bases matching. The CDR3 spans 13 residues, from the cysteine through the phenylalanine. Left in the record is the CDR3 DNA by itself, 39 bases read in frame from the first base. As encoded in the germline V gene, CDR1 is SQVTM while CDR2 is ANQGSEA. Trimming removed 6 bases from V and 3 bases from J, leaving 11 bases between the germline ends. The full variable domain, with segments outside the CDR3 supplied by the reference TRBV29-1 and TRBJ1-4 proteins, appears as SAVISQKPSRDICQRGTSLTIQCQVDSQVTMMFWYRQQPGQSLTLIATANQGSEATYESGFVIDKFPISRPNLTFSTLTVSNMSPEDSSIYLCSVRGLPNEKLFFGSGTQLSVL.